The 6 T cell receptor beta chains reported below all come from one sample, sequenced in a study of blood T cell repertoires in COVID-19. Data came from immunoSEQ multiplex PCR; TCRdb stores just in-frame clones and leaves some out. The profile shows around 250,000 clones, around nine tenths of them singletons. The specimen sequenced was peripheral blood. Receptor source: a woman between 65 and 79 years old with COVID-19, enrolled during active disease.

V and J are TRBV18 and TRBJ2-1; 12 positions agree with TRBD2. Germline values: CDR1 KGHSH, CDR2 LQKENI. There are 15 residues in the CDR3. V dropped 3 bases and J dropped 7; count of bases not matched to a gene: 4. The CDR3 DNA reads as TGTGCCAGCTCACCCCCTAGCGGGAGGGGAAATGAGCAGTTCTTC. Translating it yields CASSPPSGRGNEQFF.

V and J are TRBV9 and TRBJ2-3, with 9 bases aligning to TRBD2. Germline CDR1 SGDLS, CDR2 YYNGEE. The CDR3 runs to 14 residues. V was clipped by 0 bases and J by 6 bases; unmatched bases: 2. This CDR3 is CASSVASGIDTQYF. The CDR3 DNA reads as TGTGCCAGCAGCGTAGCTAGCGGGATTGATACGCAGTATTTT.

Note on this clone: The sample holds other DNA sequences that translate to the same CDR3. Here the CDR3 reads CASSLSGGGYGYTF. The CDR3 DNA is TGCGCCAGCAGCTTGAGTGGGGGCGGCTATGGCTACACCTTC. This chain connects TRBV5-1 to TRBJ1-2; D possibly corresponds to TRBD1 (6 bases). The CDR3 spans 14 residues. Trimming removed 1 base from V and 4 bases from J, with 11 bases in between. Germline CDR1 and CDR2: SGHRS and YFSETQ.

V is TRBV7-8 and J is TRBJ2-7; 14 bases match TRBD2. The CDR3 covers 14 residues. V trimming: 6 bases; J trimming: 6 bases; junction bases outside the gene matches: 4. The germline gives CDR1 SGHVS, CDR2 FQNEAQ. CDR3 in amino acids: CASRTTSGRGEQYF. The CDR3 region has the DNA TGTGCCAGCAGGACGACTAGCGGGAGGGGCGAGCAGTACTTC.

CDR3 sequence (DNA): TGCAGCGTTGATGGGCAGGGGGCCCGAGGCTACACCTTC. This sequence encodes CSVDGQGARGYTF. This rearrangement joins TRBV29-1 to TRBJ1-2, with 8 bases that match TRBD1. There are 13 residues in the CDR3. CDR1 is SQVTM and CDR2 is ANQGSEA in the germline V gene. The V and J ends lost 3 bases and 8 bases, in that order; junction bases with no gene match: 8.

The rearrangement links TRBV28 to TRBJ1-5; D not certain. This CDR3 has 14 amino acids. With 3 bases removed from V and 9 bases from J, the gap between germline ends came to 15 bases. From germline, CDR1 is MDHEN and CDR2 SYDVKM. CDR3 bases: TGTGCCAGCAGTTTTGGGCGTATCGATGGGCCCCAGCATTTT. Its protein product is CASSFGRIDGPQHF.